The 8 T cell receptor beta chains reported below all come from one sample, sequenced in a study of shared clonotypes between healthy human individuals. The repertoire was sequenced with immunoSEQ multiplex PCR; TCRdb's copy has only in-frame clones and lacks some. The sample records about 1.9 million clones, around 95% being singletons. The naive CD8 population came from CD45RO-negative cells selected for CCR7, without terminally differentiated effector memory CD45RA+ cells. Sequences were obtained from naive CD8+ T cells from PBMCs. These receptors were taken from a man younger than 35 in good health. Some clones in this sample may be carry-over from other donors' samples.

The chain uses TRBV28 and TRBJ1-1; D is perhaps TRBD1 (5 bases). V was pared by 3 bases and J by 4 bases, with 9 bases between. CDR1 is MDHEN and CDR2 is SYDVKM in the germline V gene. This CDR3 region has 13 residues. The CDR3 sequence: CASSFVQGTEAFF. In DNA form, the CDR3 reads TGTGCCAGCAGTTTTGTGCAGGGCACTGAAGCTTTCTTT.

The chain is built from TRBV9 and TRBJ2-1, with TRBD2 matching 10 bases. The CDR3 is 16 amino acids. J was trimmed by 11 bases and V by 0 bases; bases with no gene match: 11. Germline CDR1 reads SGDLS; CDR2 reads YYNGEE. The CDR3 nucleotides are TGTGCCAGCAGCGTAGGTGAGCGGGAGGGCCGGGGTAAGCAGTTCTTC. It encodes CASSVGEREGRGKQFF.

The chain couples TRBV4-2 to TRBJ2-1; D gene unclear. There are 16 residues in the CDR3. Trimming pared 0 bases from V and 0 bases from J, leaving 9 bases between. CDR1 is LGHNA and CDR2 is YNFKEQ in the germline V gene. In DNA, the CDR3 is TGTGCCAGCAGCCAAGATACCACCCCCTCCTACAATGAGCAGTTCTTC. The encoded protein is CASSQDTTPSYNEQFF.

This CDR3 reads CASSLVLSSGKNQETQYF. CDR3 nucleotides: TGTGCCAGCAGTTTAGTATTGTCTAGCGGGAAGAACCAAGAGACCCAGTACTTC. The genes are TRBV28 and TRBJ2-5; 9 nucleotides line up with TRBD2. The CDR3 consists of 18 residues. J gave up 0 bases and V 2 bases, and 10 bases lay outside the gene matches. Germline CDR1 reads MDHEN; CDR2 reads SYDVKM. Filled out from reference TRBV28 and TRBJ2-5, the complete variable domain reads DVKVTQSSRYLVKRTGEKVFLECVQDMDHENMFWYRQDPGLGLRLIYFSYDVKMKEKGDIPEGYSVSREKKERFSLILESASTNQTSMYLCASSLVLSSGKNQETQYFGPGTRLLVL.

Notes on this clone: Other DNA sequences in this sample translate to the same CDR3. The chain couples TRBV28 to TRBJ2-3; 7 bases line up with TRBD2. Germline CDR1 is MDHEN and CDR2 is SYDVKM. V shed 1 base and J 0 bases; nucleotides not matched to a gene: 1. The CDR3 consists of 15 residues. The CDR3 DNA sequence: TGTGCCAGCAGTTTATTAGCGGGTAGCACAGATACGCAGTATTTT. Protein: CASSLLAGSTDTQYF.

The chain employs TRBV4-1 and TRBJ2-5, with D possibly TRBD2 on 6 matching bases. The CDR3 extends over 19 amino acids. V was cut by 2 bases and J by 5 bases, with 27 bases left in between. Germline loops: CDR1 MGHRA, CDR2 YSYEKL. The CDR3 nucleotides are TGCGCCAGCAGCCAATACACTGCAGCGGGCGAGACGAACCGTGAGACCCAGTACTTC. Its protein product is CASSQYTAAGETNRETQYF.

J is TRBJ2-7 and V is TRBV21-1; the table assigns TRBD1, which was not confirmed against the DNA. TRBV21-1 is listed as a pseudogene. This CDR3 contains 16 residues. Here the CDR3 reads CASSRTASSARCEQYF. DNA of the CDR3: TGTGCCAGCAGCAGGACAGCATCCTCCGCTAGATGCGAGCAGTACTTC.

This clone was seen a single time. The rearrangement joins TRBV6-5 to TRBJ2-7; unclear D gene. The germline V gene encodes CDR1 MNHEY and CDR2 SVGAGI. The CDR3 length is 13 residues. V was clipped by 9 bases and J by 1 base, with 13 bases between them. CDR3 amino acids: CASGPLMSYEQYF. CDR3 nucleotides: TGTGCCAGTGGACCGCTGATGTCCTACGAGCAGTACTTC.